A single sample is the source of the 13 T cell receptor beta chains below, sequenced in a study of shared T cell receptors in the human thymus. Sequencing was performed with immunoSEQ multiplex PCR; in TCRdb, only in-frame clones are kept and a portion is missing. The table lists 640,000 or so clones, about 89% of them singletons. The same data also went into a second study, on human thymus T cells.

Source material: thymocytes. The receptors derive from a boy under two years old with a congenital heart defect.

The V gene is TRBV7-2, the J gene TRBJ2-7, with 11 nucleotides matching TRBD2. The CDR3 totals 15 residues. Germline-derived CDR1 and CDR2 are SGHTA and FQGNSA. V lost 5 bases and J lost 3; bases outside the gene matches: 6. As DNA, the CDR3 is TGTGCCAGCAGCCCCCGACTAGCGGGAATCTACGAGCAGTACTTC. It yields the protein CASSPRLAGIYEQYF. The full variable domain, in which reference TRBV7-2 and TRBJ2-7 provide the parts outside the CDR3, is GAGVSQSPSNKVTEKGKDVELRCDPISGHTALYWYRQSLGQGLEFLIYFQGNSAPDKSGLPSDRFSAERTGGSVSTLTIQRTQQEDSAVYLCASSPRLAGIYEQYFGPGTRLTVT.

V and J are TRBV6-1 and TRBJ1-1; D is possibly TRBD1 (6 bases). Germline CDR1 MNHNS, CDR2 SASEGT. The CDR3 sequence is 15 residues long. The V end was cut by 7 bases, the J end by 0 bases, with 15 bases between. The CDR3, as DNA: TGTGCCAGCATAAGGGGGGGCAGGTTGAACACTGAAGCTTTCTTT. This gives the protein CASIRGGRLNTEAFF.

This chain joins TRBV5-1 and TRBJ1-2; 10 bases line up with TRBD1. Germline V gene lookup returns CDR1 SGHRS and CDR2 YFSETQ. Unmatched junction bases numbered 9, after V lost 0 bases and J lost 4 bases. The CDR3 contains 17 residues. CDR3: CASSLAWRDRGAYGYTF. CDR3 coding DNA: TGCGCCAGCAGCTTGGCCTGGAGGGACAGGGGAGCCTATGGCTACACCTTC.

V and J are TRBV5-6 and TRBJ2-1; 11 bases line up with TRBD2. This CDR3 contains 19 residues. The V and J ends lost 3 bases and 0 bases, in that order; junction bases with no gene match: 11. The germline V gene encodes CDR1 SGHDT and CDR2 YYEEEE. The CDR3 region has the DNA TGTGCCAGCAGCTCCCTAGCGGGAGGACCCCTGAGCTCCTACAATGAGCAGTTCTTC. Translated: CASSSLAGGPLSSYNEQFF.

The rearrangement links TRBV7-9 to TRBJ1-5, with 8 bases matching TRBD1. This CDR3 spans 15 amino acids. Germline-derived CDR1 and CDR2 are SEHNR and FQNEAQ (reference sequence). The V gene end was trimmed by 1 base and the J gene end by 5 bases; junction bases not matched to a gene: 4. The CDR3 region has the DNA TGTGCCAGCAGCTTAGATGGACAGGGTCATCAGCCCCAGCATTTT. Its protein is CASSLDGQGHQPQHF.

The V gene is TRBV7-8, the J gene TRBJ2-7; D not certain. This CDR3 contains 14 residues. The V gene's germline CDR1 is SGHVS and CDR2 FQNEAQ. Trimming left V 5 bases short and J 3 bases short, with 14 bases between. The CDR3 bases are TGTGCCAGCAGCGCCAAGGCTGCAGGCTACGAGCAGTACTTC. It specifies CASSAKAAGYEQYF.

V gene TRBV28 combines with J gene TRBJ2-6, with D unresolved. The CDR3 contains 15 residues. Germline V gives CDR1 MDHEN, CDR2 SYDVKM. Trimming stripped 5 bases from V and 0 bases from J, with 8 bases between. CDR3 sequence reads: CASSPQPSGANVLTF. The CDR3 nucleotides read TGTGCCAGCAGTCCACAACCCTCTGGGGCCAACGTCCTGACTTTC.

The rearrangement joins TRBV7-8 to TRBJ1-6; D gene ambiguous. CDR3 length: 17 residues. The germline V gene has CDR1 SGHVS and CDR2 FQNEAQ. V was cut by 1 base and J by 7 bases, with 17 bases left in between. CDR3: CASSLVGRRVPNSPLHF. DNA of the CDR3: TGTGCCAGCAGCTTAGTCGGGCGGAGGGTTCCCAATTCACCCCTCCACTTT.

V usage is TRBV7-9 and J usage is TRBJ1-4, with unresolved D. Per germline, CDR1 SEHNR and CDR2 FQNEAQ (reference sequence). The CDR3 extends over 18 amino acids. With 1 base removed from V and 0 bases from J, the gap between germline ends came to 15 bases. CDR3 loop: CASSLGAGILATNEKLFF. The CDR3 DNA reads TGTGCCAGCAGCTTAGGGGCGGGGATACTCGCAACTAATGAAAAACTGTTTTTT.

The rearrangement links TRBV7-9 to TRBJ2-7, with TRBD1 matching 7 bases. Trimming took 5 bases from V and 2 from J; bases not matched to a gene: 12. CDR1 and CDR2 (germline): SEHNR, FQNEAQ (reference sequence). This CDR3 region has 16 residues. The CDR3, as DNA: TGTGCCAGCAGCACCCGGTCCCGACAGGGCCCCTACGAGCAGTACTTC. This codes for CASSTRSRQGPYEQYF.

This clone showed up just once. The DNA of the CDR3 is TGCGCCAGCAGCTTTCAAACTTACAGGGGGAAAAACACCGGGGAGCTGTTTTTT. Its protein is CASSFQTYRGKNTGELFF. The chain uses TRBV5-1 and TRBJ2-2; TRBD1 agrees at 8 bases. Trimming removed 2 bases from V and 2 bases from J; junction bases left unmatched: 11. Per germline, CDR1 SGHRS and CDR2 YFSETQ. CDR3 length: 18 amino acids.

The chain carries TRBV5-1 and TRBJ2-1, with 12 bases fitting TRBD2. The CDR3 totals 18 residues. V lost 4 bases and J lost 6; bases outside the gene matches: 14. In germline, CDR1 is SGHRS, CDR2 YFSETQ. The CDR3 sequence: CASSIDPPLAGGLNEQFF. CDR3 DNA: TGCGCCAGCAGCATCGACCCCCCACTAGCGGGAGGCCTCAATGAGCAGTTCTTC.

CDR3 DNA: TGTGCCAGCAGCTTAGAAGGGGCGTCGGCTAACTATGGCTACACCTTC. It specifies CASSLEGASANYGYTF. The chain has TRBV7-4 and TRBJ1-2; weak D call: TRBD1 (5 bases). The V end was cut by 1 base, the J end by 0 bases, with 12 bases between. The CDR3 is 16 amino acids. The germline CDR1 and CDR2 sequences are SGHVT and SQSDAQ.